This TCR beta chain was sequenced in a study of T-cell reconstitution after alpha-beta-depleted transplantation in children. This clonotype has only a few counts. Its antigen remains unidentified. J gave up 7 bases and V 10 bases, and 9 bases lay outside the gene matches. This CDR3 has 14 amino acids. CDR1 and CDR2 from the germline V gene are ENHRY and SYGVKD. Preparation of the TCRbeta library was carried out with unique molecular identifiers. Each CDR3 protein gets one entry after TCRdb re-called the PCR reads with MiXCR. The sample records some 200,000 distinct CDR3 sequences, around 9.2% being singletons. Study-wide results and caveats: Surviving recipient T cells and intrathymic progenitors accounted for some patients' high TCRbeta diversity at day 60. Alpha-beta T cells present about two months after transplant were reported to originate from several hundred expanded graft clones. Counts and diversity of T cells one year after transplant came mostly from newly produced T cells.

The chain couples TRBV10-3 to TRBJ2-1; 11 bases align to TRBD2. The sample here was PBMCs, mostly from graft donor cells, taken 360 days after TCRalphabeta/CD19-depleted stem cell transplant. The TCR originated in a male patient between 2 and 10 years old who had a stem cell transplant for acute myeloid leukemia, so the T cells may come from the graft donor. The CDR3 DNA sequence: TGTGCCAACGCCCGACTAGCGGGATTTAATGAGCAGTTCTTC. As protein: CANARLAGFNEQFF.